This paragraph reports one T cell receptor (beta chain). The data were obtained in a study of blood T cell repertoires in COVID-19. The repertoire was sequenced with immunoSEQ multiplex PCR; TCRdb's copy has only in-frame clones and lacks some. The sample includes 100,000 to 150,000 clones, around 70% seen only once; the top ten take roughly 5%. Germline V gene sequence: CDR1 LGHDT, CDR2 YNNKEL (reference sequence). V was clipped by 1 base and J by 8 bases; unmatched bases: 4. This CDR3 contains 14 residues. The specimen sequenced was peripheral blood. This sequence joins TRBV3-1 (or the pseudogene TRBV3-2) and TRBJ1-2; 10 bases align to TRBD1. The sequence was collected from a man aged 60 to 69 with acute or convalescent COVID-19. The CDR3 sequence: CASSQGDRGGGYTF. DNA of the CDR3: TGTGCCAGCAGCCAAGGGGACAGGGGAGGCGGCTACACCTTC.